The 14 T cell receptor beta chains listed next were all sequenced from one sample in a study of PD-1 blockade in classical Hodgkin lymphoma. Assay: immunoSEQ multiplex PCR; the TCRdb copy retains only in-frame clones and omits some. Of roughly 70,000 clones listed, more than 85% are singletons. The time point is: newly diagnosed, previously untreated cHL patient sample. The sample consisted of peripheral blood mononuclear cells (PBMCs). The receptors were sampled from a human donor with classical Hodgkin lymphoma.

The CDR3 protein is CASSPLGQPLAKNIQYF. CDR3 DNA: TGTGCCAGCTCACCCCTAGGACAGCCCCTAGCCAAAAACATTCAGTACTTC. The J gene is TRBJ2-4, the V gene TRBV18, with D maybe TRBD1 (6 bases). The V gene lost 3 bases and the J gene lost 0 bases, with 15 bases spanning the gap. This CDR3 contains 17 residues. The germline gives CDR1 KGHSH, CDR2 LQKENI.

Here the CDR3 DNA reads TGCGCCAGCAGCGCCCTAGCGGGAGGGCCCGGGGAGCTGTTTTTT. The encoded protein is CASSALAGGPGELFF. The chain has TRBV5-1 and TRBJ2-2, with TRBD2 identical over 12 bases. The length of the CDR3 is 15 residues. Germline-derived CDR1 and CDR2 are SGHRS and YFSETQ. Losses at the gene ends were 4 bases for V and 6 bases for J; bases not matched to a gene: 4.

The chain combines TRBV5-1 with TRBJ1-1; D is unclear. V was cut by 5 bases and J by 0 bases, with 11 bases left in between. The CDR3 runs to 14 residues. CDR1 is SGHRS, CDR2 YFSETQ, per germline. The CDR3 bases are TGCGCCAGCAGACGATCGGAGATGAACACTGAAGCTTTCTTT. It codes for CASRRSEMNTEAFF.

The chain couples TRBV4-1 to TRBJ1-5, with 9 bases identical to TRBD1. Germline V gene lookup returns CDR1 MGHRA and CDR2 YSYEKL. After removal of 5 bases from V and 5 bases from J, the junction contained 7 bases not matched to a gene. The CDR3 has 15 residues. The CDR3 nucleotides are TGCGCCAGCAGCTCCTTGGGGACAGGGTATCAGCCCCAGCATTTT. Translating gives CASSSLGTGYQPQHF.

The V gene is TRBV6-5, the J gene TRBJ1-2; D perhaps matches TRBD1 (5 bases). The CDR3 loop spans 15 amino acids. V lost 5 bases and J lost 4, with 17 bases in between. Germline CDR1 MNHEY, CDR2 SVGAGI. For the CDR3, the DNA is TGTGCCAGCAGTGGACAAAGGAATGGCGCCTATGGCTACACCTTC. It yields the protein CASSGQRNGAYGYTF.

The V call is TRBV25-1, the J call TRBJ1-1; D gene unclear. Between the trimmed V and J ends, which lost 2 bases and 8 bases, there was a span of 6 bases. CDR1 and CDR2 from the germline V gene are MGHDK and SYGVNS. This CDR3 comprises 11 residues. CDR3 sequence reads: CASSEGREAFF. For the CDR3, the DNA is TGTGCCAGCAGTGAAGGGAGGGAAGCTTTCTTT.

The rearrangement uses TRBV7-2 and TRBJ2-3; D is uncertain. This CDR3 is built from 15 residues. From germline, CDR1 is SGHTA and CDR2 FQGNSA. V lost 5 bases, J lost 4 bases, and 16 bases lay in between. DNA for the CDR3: TGTGCCAGCAGCCAGACGAGATTTGGGGCAGATACGCAGTATTTT. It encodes CASSQTRFGADTQYF.

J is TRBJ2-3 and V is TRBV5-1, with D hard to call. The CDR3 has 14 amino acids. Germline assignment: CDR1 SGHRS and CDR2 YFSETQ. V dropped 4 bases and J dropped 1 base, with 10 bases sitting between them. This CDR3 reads CASSPDRGTDTQYF. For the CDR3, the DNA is TGCGCCAGCAGCCCGGACCGGGGCACAGATACGCAGTATTTT.

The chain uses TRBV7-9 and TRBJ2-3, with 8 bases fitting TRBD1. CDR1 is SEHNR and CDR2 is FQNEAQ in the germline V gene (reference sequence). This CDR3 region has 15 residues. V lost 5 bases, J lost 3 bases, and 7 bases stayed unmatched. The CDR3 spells CASSITGGITDTQYF. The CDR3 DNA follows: TGTGCCAGCAGCATCACAGGGGGTATAACAGATACGCAGTATTTT.

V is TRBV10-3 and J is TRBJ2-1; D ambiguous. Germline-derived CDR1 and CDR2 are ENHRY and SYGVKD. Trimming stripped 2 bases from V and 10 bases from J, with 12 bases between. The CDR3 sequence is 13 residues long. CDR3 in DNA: TGTGCCATCAGTGAGCCCCCTGTTTGGGAGCAGTTCTTC. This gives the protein CAISEPPVWEQFF.

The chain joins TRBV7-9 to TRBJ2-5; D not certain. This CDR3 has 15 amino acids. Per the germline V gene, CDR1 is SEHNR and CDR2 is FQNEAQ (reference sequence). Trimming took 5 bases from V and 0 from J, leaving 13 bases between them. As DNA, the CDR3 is TGTGCCAGCAGCCCTTCGCGTACAGACCAAGAGACCCAGTACTTC. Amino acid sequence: CASSPSRTDQETQYF.

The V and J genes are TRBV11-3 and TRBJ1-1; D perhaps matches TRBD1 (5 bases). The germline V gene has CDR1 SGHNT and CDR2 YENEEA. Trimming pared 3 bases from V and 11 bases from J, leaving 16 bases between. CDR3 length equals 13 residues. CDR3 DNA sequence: TGTGCCAGCAGCTTTGGGAAAGGGGCTAAGGCTTTCTTT. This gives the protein CASSFGKGAKAFF. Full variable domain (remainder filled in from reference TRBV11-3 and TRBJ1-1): EAGVVQSPRYKIIEKKQPVAFWCNPISGHNTLYWYLQNLGQGPELLIRYENEEAVDDSQLPKDRFSAERLKGVDSTLKIQPAELGDSAVYLCASSFGKGAKAFFGQGTRLTVV.

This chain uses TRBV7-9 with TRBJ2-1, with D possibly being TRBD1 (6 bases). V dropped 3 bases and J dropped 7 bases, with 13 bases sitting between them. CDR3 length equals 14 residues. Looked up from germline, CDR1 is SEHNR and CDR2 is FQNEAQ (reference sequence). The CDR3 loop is CASSFRGPSNEQFF. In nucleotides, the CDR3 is TGTGCCAGCAGCTTCAGGGGTCCTTCGAATGAGCAGTTCTTC.

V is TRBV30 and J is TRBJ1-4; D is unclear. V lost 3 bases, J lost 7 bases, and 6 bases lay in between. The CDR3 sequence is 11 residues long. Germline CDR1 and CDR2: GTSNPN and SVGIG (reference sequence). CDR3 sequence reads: CAWSRLEKLFF. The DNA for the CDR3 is TGTGCCTGGAGCCGACTTGAAAAACTGTTTTTT.